One and the same sample provided the 9 T cell receptor beta chains below, sequenced in a study of blood T cells in healthy people across ages. Next came a second PCR, run for about 6 to 12 cycles, which used a sample-barcoded 5' primer along with a J-beta primer mix. TCRdb analysed the 5' RACE reads with MiXCR anew, one entry per CDR3 protein. The sample lists 800,000 or so distinct CDR3 sequences, around 68% occurring once. The sample comprised blood. These receptors originate from a man aged 25-40 years in good health.

In this sample, this clonotype turned up a few times. V usage is TRBV6-5 and J usage is TRBJ2-1; D uncertain. This CDR3 region has 14 residues. Germline loops: CDR1 MNHEY, CDR2 SVGAGI. The V and J ends lost 2 bases and 9 bases respectively, with 14 bases between them. The CDR3 is CASSYVRLLGEQFF. The CDR3 bases are TGTGCCAGCAGTTACGTCAGGTTGTTAGGTGAGCAGTTCTTC.

This clonotype was detected a few times. The chain combines TRBV7-8 with TRBJ1-6; a possible D gene is TRBD1 (5 bases). The V and J ends lost 5 bases and 10 bases respectively, with 18 bases between them. The length of the CDR3 is 15 residues. The germline V gene has CDR1 SGHVS and CDR2 FQNEAQ. DNA of the CDR3: TGTGCCAGCAGCCCCCCCCCGGGACCGAAATCACCCCTCCACTTT. Translating gives CASSPPPGPKSPLHF.

V and J are TRBV6-5 and TRBJ2-3; D may be TRBD1 or TRBD2 (5 bases each). The CDR3 runs to 14 residues. Germline V gene lookup returns CDR1 MNHEY and CDR2 SVGAGI. V lost 7 bases to trimming and J lost 2 bases, with 13 bases between them. The CDR3 DNA is TGTGCCAGCATCGACAGAGGGGCCACAGATACGCAGTATTTT. It yields the protein CASIDRGATDTQYF.

This chain links TRBV20-1 with TRBJ2-7; TRBD1 matches 7 bases. Trimming cost V 6 bases and J 5 bases; bases outside gene matches: 10. The length of the CDR3 is 13 residues. CDR1 and CDR2 from the germline V gene are DFQATT and SNEGSKA (reference sequence). CDR3 nucleotide sequence: TGCAGTGCCCCCTTGAGGGGGCAAAACGAGCAGTACTTC. Encoded protein: CSAPLRGQNEQYF.

The table lists this clonotype with a few counts. The J gene is TRBJ2-2, the V gene TRBV29-1; D could derive from TRBD1 or TRBD2 (6 bases each). V lost 6 bases, J lost 4 bases, and 12 bases lay in between. Germline V gene data show CDR1 as SQVTM and CDR2 as ANQGSEA. The CDR3 is 13 amino acids. Here the CDR3 reads CSVGGPSTGELFF. CDR3 bases: TGCAGCGTAGGGGGGCCGAGCACCGGGGAGCTGTTTTTT.

The genes are TRBV10-3 and TRBJ2-4; possibly TRBD2 for D (6 bases). CDR1 is ENHRY and CDR2 is SYGVKD in the germline V gene. Trimming removed 4 bases from V and 8 bases from J, with 18 bases in between. There are 15 residues in the CDR3. CDR3 residues: CAISAHKGGEDIQYF. For the CDR3, the DNA is TGTGCCATCAGTGCCCATAAGGGCGGGGAGGACATTCAGTACTTC.

The chain uses TRBV11-2 and TRBJ1-2, with a weak D call TRBD1 (6 bases). The CDR3 length is 13 residues. V was pared by 5 bases and J by 7 bases, with 14 bases between. The germline CDR1 and CDR2 sequences are SGHAT and FQNNGV. CDR3 loop: CASSTREGGGYTF. The CDR3 DNA is TGTGCCAGCAGCACTCGCGAGGGGGGTGGCTACACCTTC.

The rearrangement uses TRBV29-1 and TRBJ2-7, with TRBD1 matching over 8 bases. Germline V gene data show CDR1 as SQVTM and CDR2 as ANQGSEA. CDR3 length equals 15 residues. V shed 2 bases and J 2 bases; nucleotides not matched to a gene: 8. CDR3 in DNA: TGCAGCGTTGAATTTCTAGGGACAGGTACCTACGAGCAGTACTTC. Protein sequence: CSVEFLGTGTYEQYF.

This clonotype was counted only a few times. J is TRBJ2-3 and V is TRBV5-1; perhaps TRBD1 as D (5 bases). V was trimmed by 4 bases and J by 2 bases, leaving 11 bases between them. Germline V gene lookup returns CDR1 SGHRS and CDR2 YFSETQ. The CDR3 runs 14 residues. As DNA, the CDR3 is TGCGCCAGCAGCCTACAGGTTTTCACAGATACGCAGTATTTT. Its translation is CASSLQVFTDTQYF.